A selection of T cell receptor beta chains follows, all from one sample in a study of shared clonotypes between healthy human individuals. Sequenced by immunoSEQ multiplex PCR; TCRdb stores in-frame clones only, minus some. The sample includes roughly 890,000 clones, 80% to 95% seen only once; the top ten take less than 25%. Sample: naive CD8+ T cells sorted from blood. These receptors came from a man under 40 in good health. CDR3s include the opening cysteine and the closing phenylalanine or tryptophan. Clone size appears in some rows only: once, few, many, or a class for an expanded clone.

V	J	size	CDR3
TRBV5-5	TRBJ2-3	NA	CASSFLVGSDTQYF
TRBV4-3	TRBJ2-1	NA	CASSQVTGTYNEQFF
TRBV27	TRBJ2-3	NA	CASSLSWYSGTDTQYF
TRBV5-6	TRBJ2-7	NA	CASSLISGGSYEQYF
TRBV4-1	TRBJ2-2	once	CASSVRQGNANTGELFF
TRBV10-3	TRBJ2-7	NA	CAISGHNPYEQYF
TRBV19	TRBJ2-1	NA	CASTAGLDYNEQFF
TRBV2	TRBJ2-1	NA	CASSLGTSVDNEQFF
TRBV27	TRBJ2-7	once	CASRPIGGGDYEQYF
TRBV6-1	TRBJ2-3	NA	CASRWASDTDTQYF
TRBV4-3	TRBJ2-7	NA	CASSQGTGIYEQYF
TRBV21-1	TRBJ2-3	once	CASSPCTDTQYF
TRBV16	TRBJ1-1	NA	CASSQGSSLEAFF
TRBV27	TRBJ2-2	NA	CASSTRGGELFF
TRBV14	TRBJ1-2	NA	CASSPLVIQGSYGYTF
TRBV19	TRBJ2-7	NA	CASSITGGVYEQYF
TRBV13	TRBJ2-7	NA	CASSGDRGRYEQYF
TRBV6-1	TRBJ1-3	NA	CASSEGGSGNTIYF
TRBV4-3	TRBJ2-7	NA	CASSQDAGAGTYEQYF
TRBV6-6	TRBJ1-5	NA	CASSYSPANQPQHF
TRBV27	TRBJ2-2	NA	CASSSGTGVFGELFF
TRBV18	TRBJ2-5	NA	CASSLTVYQETQYF
TRBV7-7	TRBJ2-2	NA	CASSRFPEVEVGELFF
TRBV7-8	TRBJ2-3	NA	CASSFSGSPTDTQYF
TRBV29-1	TRBJ2-7	NA	CSGFRDDEQYF
TRBV21-1	TRBJ2-1	NA	CASRPTSGHLQKQFF
TRBV7-2	TRBJ2-5	NA	CASSLGSETQYF
TRBV28	TRBJ1-3	few	CASSIQGPSGNTIYF
TRBV7-9	TRBJ2-1	NA	CASSPMNEQFF
TRBV14	TRBJ2-4	NA	CASSHDVVAIGIQYF